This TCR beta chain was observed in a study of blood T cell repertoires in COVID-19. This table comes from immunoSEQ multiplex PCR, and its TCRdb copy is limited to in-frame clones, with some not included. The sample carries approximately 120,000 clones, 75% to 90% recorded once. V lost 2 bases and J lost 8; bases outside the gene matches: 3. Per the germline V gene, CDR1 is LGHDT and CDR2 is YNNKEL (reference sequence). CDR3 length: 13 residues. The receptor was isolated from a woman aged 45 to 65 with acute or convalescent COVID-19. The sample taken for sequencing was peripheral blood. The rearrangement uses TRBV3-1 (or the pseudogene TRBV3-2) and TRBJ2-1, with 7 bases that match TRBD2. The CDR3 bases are TGTGCCAGCAGCCAATTTCTAGCGGATGAGCAGTTCTTC. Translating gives CASSQFLADEQFF.